This T cell receptor (beta chain) comes out of a study of blood T cell repertoires in COVID-19. Whole-study context: Italy, Spain and the United States were the sources of the convalescent and acute COVID-19 samples.

Per the original data handling: Counts of nucleated cells, estimated from reference gene primer amplification, were obtained. Here immunoSEQ multiplex PCR was the method, and the copy in TCRdb shows in-frame clones only, minus some. That table is the source of V, J and clone size, and D and trimming were worked out from the DNA. The table records 50,000 to 65,000 clones, under 90% of them present only once. Germline CDR1 reads SGHVS; CDR2 reads FQNEAQ. The V gene lost 1 base and the J gene lost 14 bases, with 20 bases spanning the gap. The CDR3 is 14 residues long. This clone turned up a few times. The TCR was taken from a man between 45 and 60 years old with active COVID-19. Sequencing was performed on peripheral blood. The chain carries TRBV7-8 and TRBJ2-5, with TRBD2 as a possible D gene (6 bases). This CDR3 is CASSLGRASPGQYF. CDR3 coding DNA: TGTGCCAGCAGCTTAGGGAGGGCTAGCCCAGGCCAATACTTC.